This T cell receptor beta chain is drawn from a study of blood T cell repertoires in COVID-19. At the level of the study: There were acute and convalescent COVID-19 samples, and they came from the United States, Italy and Spain.

With 5 bases removed from V and 1 base from J, the gap between germline ends came to 9 bases. The CDR3 loop spans 13 amino acids. From germline, CDR1 is SGHRS and CDR2 YFSETQ. This clone has a single count. The authors' processing: How many nucleated cells were present was estimated from reference gene primer amplification. Profiled with immunoSEQ multiplex PCR; TCRdb holds only in-frame clones, not every one. V, J and clone size are taken as reported in that table, and D and trimming were inferred from the DNA itself. Of fewer than 110,000 clones listed, 85% to 95% are singletons. Sequencing input: peripheral blood. The genes are TRBV5-1 and TRBJ1-1; D unresolved. The receptor was isolated from a woman under 40 with acute or convalescent COVID-19. CDR3 sequence: CASRADTNTEAFF. The CDR3 coding sequence is TGCGCCAGCAGGGCTGACACGAACACTGAAGCTTTCTTT. The full variable domain, completed using reference TRBV5-1 and TRBJ1-1, is KAGVTQTPRYLIKTRGQQVTLSCSPISGHRSVSWYQQTPGQGLQFLFEYFSETQRNKGNFPGRFSGRQFSNSRSEMNVSTLELGDSALYLCASRADTNTEAFFGQGTRLTVV.